Below, 16 T cell receptor beta chains from the same sample are listed, as sequenced in a study of Tregs in tolerant kidney transplant recipients. Clones were sequenced by immunoSEQ multiplex PCR, and TCRdb holds only the in-frame ones, with some missing. This sample carries 90,000 to 150,000 clones, roughly nine tenths of them seen once, and the ten largest clones take less than 0.7%. The sample was CD4+ T cells from blood. The receptors shown here come from a human donor in good health.

The chain is built from TRBV11-2 and TRBJ1-1; D gene unclear. Germline V gene sequence: CDR1 SGHAT, CDR2 FQNNGV. Between the trimmed V and J ends, which lost 2 bases and 0 bases, there was a span of 13 bases. The CDR3 is made up of 16 amino acids. The chain's CDR3 is CASSLSPQTLNTEAFF. The CDR3 coding sequence is TGTGCCAGCAGCTTAAGCCCCCAGACACTGAACACTGAAGCTTTCTTT.

This clone came up once. DNA for the CDR3: TGTGCCAGCAGCTTCGGGTCTAGCACAGATACGCAGTATTTT. This encodes CASSFGSSTDTQYF. The J gene is TRBJ2-3, the V gene TRBV5-6; D is unclear. With 2 bases removed from V and 0 bases from J, the gap between germline ends came to 7 bases. The CDR3 length is 14 residues. Germline CDR1 SGHDT, CDR2 YYEEEE.

Worth noting for this clone: The same CDR3 also results from other DNA sequences found in this sample. J is TRBJ1-5 and V is TRBV7-9; the D is unclear. Looked up from germline, CDR1 is SEHNR and CDR2 is FQNEAQ (reference sequence). Trimming shortened V by 0 bases and J by 2 bases, and 8 bases separated the two germline ends. The CDR3 is 15 amino acids. The CDR3 is CASSLARDGNQPQHF. In nucleotides, the CDR3 is TGTGCCAGCAGCTTAGCGAGGGATGGCAATCAGCCCCAGCATTTT. Together with reference TRBV7-9 and TRBJ1-5, the CDR3 gives the full variable domain: DTGVSQNPRHKITKRGQNVTFRCDPISEHNRLYWYRQTLGQGPEFLTYFQNEAQLEKSRLLSDRFSAERPKGSFSTLEIQRTEQGDSAMYLCASSLARDGNQPQHFGDGTRLSIL.

The J gene is TRBJ2-1, the V gene TRBV6-4; TRBD2 matches 12 bases. Per the germline V gene, CDR1 is MRHNA and CDR2 is SNTAGT. The CDR3 loop spans 15 amino acids. V was clipped by 3 bases and J by 6 bases; unmatched bases: 3. CDR3 amino acids: CASSESLAGGNEQFF. The CDR3 region has the DNA TGTGCCAGCAGTGAATCACTAGCGGGAGGCAATGAGCAGTTCTTC.

The CDR3, as DNA: TGTGCCAGCAGTTCCGGGACAGGGAGGGAGACCCAGTACTTC. Translated: CASSSGTGRETQYF. This sequence joins TRBV2 and TRBJ2-5; TRBD1 matches 9 bases. With V trimmed by 5 bases and J by 5 bases, 6 bases remained unmatched. This CDR3 spans 14 amino acids. Germline values: CDR1 SNHLY, CDR2 FYNNEI.

As DNA, the CDR3 is TGTGCCAGCAGTTCGACAGGGGCTGGGTACGAGCAGTACTTC. Translating it yields CASSSTGAGYEQYF. The V call is TRBV25-1, the J call TRBJ2-7; the match to TRBD1 covers 8 bases. Germline lookup yields CDR1 MGHDK and CDR2 SYGVNS. Trimming took 5 bases from V and 4 from J; bases not matched to a gene: 7. The CDR3 spans 14 residues.

V is TRBV5-1 and J is TRBJ2-3; a possible D gene is TRBD1 (5 bases). The CDR3 loop spans 15 amino acids. The V gene's germline CDR1 is SGHRS and CDR2 YFSETQ. Between the trimmed V and J ends, which lost 9 bases and 0 bases, there was a span of 17 bases. CDR3 sequence reads: CATGQSGTSTDTQYF. The CDR3 nucleotides are TGCGCCACTGGACAAAGTGGAACTAGCACAGATACGCAGTATTTT.

This chain joins TRBV4-1 and TRBJ1-3, with 7 bases aligning to TRBD1. The CDR3 runs 18 residues. J was trimmed by 3 bases and V by 1 base; bases with no gene match: 12. CDR1 is MGHRA, CDR2 YSYEKL, per germline. CDR3 DNA: TGCGCCAGCAGCCAAGGGCGGCAGGGGGGCGCATATGGAAACACCATATATTTT. Protein sequence: CASSQGRQGGAYGNTIYF.

This rearrangement joins TRBV6-5 to TRBJ1-1, with a possible D match to TRBD1 (5 bases). The V gene's germline CDR1 is MNHEY and CDR2 SVGAGI. The CDR3 consists of 11 residues. Trimming removed 8 bases at V and 4 bases at J, with 8 bases between. The chain's CDR3 is CASRGTTEAFF. The CDR3 bases are TGTGCCAGCCGGGGGACCACTGAAGCTTTCTTT.

The chain has TRBV6-4 and TRBJ2-1; tentatively, D is TRBD1 or TRBD2 (5 bases each). The CDR3 consists of 14 residues. CDR1 and CDR2 from the germline V gene are MRHNA and SNTAGT. With 3 bases removed from V and 3 bases from J, the gap between germline ends came to 9 bases. CDR3 nucleotide sequence: TGTGCCAGCAGTGAGAAGGGGAGCTACAATGAGCAGTTCTTC. This translates into CASSEKGSYNEQFF.

The rearrangement joins TRBV6-6 to TRBJ2-7, with TRBD2 as a possible D gene (5 bases). This CDR3 is 13 amino acids long. V gave up 5 bases and J gave up 1 base, with 9 bases separating them. Germline-derived CDR1 and CDR2 are MNHNY and SVGAGI (reference sequence). The CDR3 coding sequence is TGTGCCAGCAGTAGGACTGATTCCTACGAGCAGTACTTC. It is translated as CASSRTDSYEQYF.

The rearrangement joins TRBV10-1 to TRBJ2-3, with D perhaps TRBD1 (5 bases). Germline V gene lookup returns CDR1 WNHNN and CDR2 SYGVQD (reference sequence). The CDR3 is made up of 14 amino acids. With 1 base removed from V and 6 bases from J, the gap between germline ends came to 11 bases. CDR3 in amino acids: CASSEWQGVDTQYF. The DNA for the CDR3 is TGCGCCAGCAGTGAGTGGCAGGGCGTCGATACGCAGTATTTT.

CDR3 sequence reads: CASSPDSNYGYTF. The CDR3 DNA follows: TGTGCCAGCAGCCCGGACAGCAACTATGGCTACACCTTC. The V and J genes are TRBV7-8 and TRBJ1-2; the D gene is possibly TRBD1 (6 bases). From germline, CDR1 is SGHVS and CDR2 FQNEAQ. This CDR3 contains 13 residues. V lost 5 bases and J 2 bases, leaving 9 bases between the germline ends.

This chain links TRBV15 with TRBJ2-2, with no clear D. CDR3 length equals 13 residues. The V and J ends lost 1 base and 6 bases respectively, with 6 bases between them. CDR1 LNHNV and CDR2 YYDKDF come from the germline V gene (reference sequence). The CDR3 DNA is TGTGCCACCAGCAGAGTCCCGTCCGGGGAGCTGTTTTTT. Protein sequence: CATSRVPSGELFF.

The chain is built from TRBV15 and TRBJ1-4; D call uncertain. In germline, CDR1 is LNHNV, CDR2 YYDKDF (reference sequence). CDR3 size: 17 residues. Trimming pared 1 base from V and 0 bases from J, leaving 12 bases between. Written as DNA, the CDR3 is TGTGCCACCAGCAGAGCCCTAGGGATTACAACTAATGAAAAACTGTTTTTT. Translating it yields CATSRALGITTNEKLFF. Using reference TRBV15 and TRBJ1-4 for the parts outside the CDR3, the full variable domain is DAMVIQNPRYQVTQFGKPVTLSCSQTLNHNVMYWYQQKSSQAPKLLFHYYDKDFNNEADTPDNFQSRRPNTSFCFLDIRSPGLGDTAMYLCATSRALGITTNEKLFFGSGTQLSVL.

V usage is TRBV7-6 and J usage is TRBJ2-5; tentatively, D is TRBD2 (5 bases). CDR3 length: 13 amino acids. CDR1 and CDR2 (germline): SGHVS, FNYEAQ. V gave up 4 bases and J gave up 2 bases, with 8 bases separating them. The CDR3 here is CASSYGLQETQYF. CDR3 nucleotides: TGTGCCAGCAGCTATGGACTTCAAGAGACCCAGTACTTC. The full variable domain, its missing parts supplied by reference TRBV7-6 and TRBJ2-5, is GAGVSQSPRYKVTKRGQDVALRCDPISGHVSLYWYRQALGQGPEFLTYFNYEAQQDKSGLPNDRFSAERPEGSISTLTIQRTEQRDSAMYRCASSYGLQETQYFGPGTRLLVL.